The rows below give T cell receptor beta chains drawn from one sample of a study of technical replicates of blood from a few donors. Here immunoSEQ multiplex PCR was the method, and the copy in TCRdb shows in-frame clones only, minus some. Of about 49,000 clones listed, approximately 90% are singletons. Source material: PBMCs. These receptors originate from a human donor in good health. Some clones in this sample may be carry-over from other donors' samples. Each CDR3 is given without its conserved first and last residue. The order of the fields is J gene, clone size, V gene, CDR3 protein. Expanded clones are given a class, and other clones once, few, many or no size at all.

>TRBJ2-3|once|TRBV21-1
ASSRSYPAGTDTQY
>TRBJ1-2|.|TRBV6-5
ASSYSGQPYYGYT
>TRBJ1-4|few|TRBV6-5
ASSPTREKLF
>TRBJ2-7|.|TRBV19
ASNRQGSYEQY
>TRBJ2-3|.|TRBV5-3
ARSLLPSGSDTQY
>TRBJ2-7|once|TRBV7-3
ASSTGSGGEQY
>TRBJ2-1|.|TRBV12-5
ASGLMGGPHEQF
>TRBJ2-7|.|TRBV4-1
ASSQDPGQAVYEQY
>TRBJ2-7|.|TRBV4-3
ASSRDRGSYEQY
>TRBJ1-2|.|TRBV25-1
ASSVRQGGNYGYT
>TRBJ2-1|.|TRBV2
ASSDRKSLAETGQF
>TRBJ2-1|.|TRBV4-3
ASSQGAGVSYNEQF
>TRBJ2-2|.|TRBV4-2
ASSHSGGGNTGELF
>TRBJ2-7|.|TRBV27
ASRLTGVGEQY
>TRBJ1-2|.|TRBV5-4
ASSSEGGARGNYGYT
>TRBJ1-1|.|TRBV29-1
SVNNRGMNTEAF
>TRBJ2-7|.|TRBV9
ASSVSAGGSYEQY
>TRBJ1-6|.|TRBV7-2
ASSITGGPLH
>TRBJ2-1|.|TRBV2
ASTTGTSNEQF
>TRBJ2-2|.|TRBV10-3
AISELGRGTGELF
>TRBJ2-5|.|TRBV5-1
ASSLRDNQETQY
>TRBJ1-1|.|TRBV7-9
ASSPRDRGLNTEAF
>TRBJ1-5|.|TRBV4-1
ASSRTEVSNQPQH
>TRBJ2-7|.|TRBV30
AWSVRQALSYEQY
>TRBJ2-1|.|TRBV9
ASSVSGRYNEQF
>TRBJ1-6|.|TRBV19
ASTPGTGLGSPLH
>TRBJ1-2|.|TRBV7-2
ASSAPGQTNGYT
>TRBJ1-4|.|TRBV6-5
ASSRSGATNEKLF
>TRBJ2-3|.|TRBV7-8
ASSLGLAGGTDTQY
>TRBJ1-2|once|TRBV7-2
ASSLGRQGTNYGYT
>TRBJ2-3|.|TRBV7-9
ASSLRDNTDTQY
>TRBJ1-1|.|TRBV27
ASSFTGLNTEAF
>TRBJ2-1|.|TRBV6-6
ASSPQVGGGF
>TRBJ1-5|once|TRBV6-5
ATSPGEGGNQPQH
>TRBJ1-1|.|TRBV15
ATSVGDRAATEAF
>TRBJ2-7|.|TRBV10-3
AIQTQGPGAYEQY
>TRBJ1-2|.|TRBV29-1
SVEENYGYT
>TRBJ2-7|.|TRBV11-2
ASSPRLGGGSSYEQY
>TRBJ2-3|.|TRBV7-3
ASSTSGGAMDTQY
>TRBJ2-6|.|TRBV11-3
ASSHSGANVLT
>TRBJ2-2|.|TRBV5-1
ASSLSSGGVTGELF
>TRBJ1-6|once|TRBV18
ASSPGQGNSPLH
>TRBJ2-5|once|TRBV15
ATSREGAGQRETQY
>TRBJ2-7|.|TRBV2
ASISASGGYEQY
>TRBJ1-1|.|TRBV7-9
ASSSGTLNTEAF
>TRBJ1-1|.|TRBV9
ASSVVTGTRGEAF